The clone carrying this T cell receptor (beta chain) was recorded a few times. The sample comes from a study of T cells in Graves' hyperthyroidism and ophthalmopathy. From RNA transcripts, TCR beta CDR3 regions were amplified. HTBI primers drove first-round RT-PCR of the TCR CDR3. MiXCR, run by TCRdb on the multiplex PCR reads, gives a single entry per CDR3 protein. The data contain fewer than 250,000 distinct CDR3 sequences, about 15% of them singletons. Sequencing input: blood. This receptor was obtained from a man over 45 with Graves' hyperthyroidism.

The CDR3 reads CASSESAGDRHDTQYF. In DNA form, the CDR3 reads TGTGCCAGCAGTGAATCAGCGGGGGACCGCCACGATACGCAGTATTTT. The chain recombines TRBV25-1 with TRBJ2-3; 8 nucleotides line up with TRBD2. The CDR3 covers 16 residues. Germline CDR1 reads MGHDK; CDR2 reads SYGVNS. Germline trimming cut 1 base from V and 6 bases from J; bases unmatched to any gene: 9.